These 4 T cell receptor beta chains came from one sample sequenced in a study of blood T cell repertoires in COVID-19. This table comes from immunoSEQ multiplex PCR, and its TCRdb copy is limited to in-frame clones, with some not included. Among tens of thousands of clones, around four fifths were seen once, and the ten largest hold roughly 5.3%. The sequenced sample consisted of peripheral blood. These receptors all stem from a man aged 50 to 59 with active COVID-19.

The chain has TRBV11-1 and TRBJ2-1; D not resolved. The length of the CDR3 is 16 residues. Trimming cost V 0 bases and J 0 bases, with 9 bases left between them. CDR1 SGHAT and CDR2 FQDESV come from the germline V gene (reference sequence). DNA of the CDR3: TGTGCCAGCAGCTTAGCAGCAATAAGCTCCTACAATGAGCAGTTCTTC. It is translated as CASSLAAISSYNEQFF. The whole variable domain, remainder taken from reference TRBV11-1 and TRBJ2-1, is EAEVAQSPRYKITEKSQAVAFWCDPISGHATLYWYRQILGQGPELLVQFQDESVVDDSQLPKDRFSAERLKGVDSTLKIQPAELGDSAMYLCASSLAAISSYNEQFFGPGTRLTVL.

The CDR3 DNA reads TGTGCCAGCAGCCTCGATAATCGGACAGGGGGCTATGGCTACACCTTC. It specifies CASSLDNRTGGYGYTF. V is TRBV7-6 and J is TRBJ1-2; 10 positions match TRBD1. The V segment lost 5 bases and the J segment 4 bases; nucleotides outside the gene matches: 10. Per germline, CDR1 SGHVS and CDR2 FNYEAQ. CDR3 length: 16 amino acids.

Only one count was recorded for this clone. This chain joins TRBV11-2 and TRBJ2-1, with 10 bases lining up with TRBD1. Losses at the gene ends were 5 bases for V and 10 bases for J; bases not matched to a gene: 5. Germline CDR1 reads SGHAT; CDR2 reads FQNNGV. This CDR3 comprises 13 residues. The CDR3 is CASSATGGGEQFF. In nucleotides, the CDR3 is TGTGCCAGCAGCGCGACAGGGGGCGGCGAGCAGTTCTTC.

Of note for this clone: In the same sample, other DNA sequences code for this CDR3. CDR3 sequence (DNA): TGTGCCAGCAGTTTAAGGGACAGGGGGATTTACGAGCAGTACTTC. It translates to CASSLRDRGIYEQYF. The chain couples TRBV27 to TRBJ2-7, with TRBD1 matching over 11 bases. Unmatched junction bases numbered 4, after V lost 2 bases and J lost 4 bases. The CDR3 runs 15 residues. Germline CDR1 and CDR2: MNHEY and SMNVEV (reference sequence).